The entry below gives a single T cell receptor (beta chain) sequence along with its context. This CDR3 has 15 residues. The germline CDR1 and CDR2 sequences are SGHRS and YFSETQ. The trim removed 8 bases at V and 2 bases at J, leaving 9 bases unmatched. These data originate in a study of blood T cell repertoires in COVID-19. At the level of the study: Sites across the United States, Italy and Spain contributed samples from acute and convalescent COVID-19. T cells, B-cell-depleted T cells, or PBMCs provided the cDNA or gDNA that served as material.

In the original workflow: Estimation of nucleated cell counts was performed using reference gene primer amplification. Assay used: immunoSEQ multiplex PCR; TCRdb lists only in-frame clones, some missing. The V and J calls and clone size were taken over from that table, and D and trimming were inferred from the DNA. Of more than 85,000 clones in the sample, 75% to 90% were seen once. Sequenced input: peripheral blood. The receptor was isolated from a woman aged 70-85 years with acute or convalescent COVID-19. V usage is TRBV5-1 and J usage is TRBJ2-2; TRBD1 aligns across 7 bases. This CDR3 is CASSRGQANTGELFF. For the CDR3, the DNA is TGCGCCAGTAGCAGAGGACAGGCAAACACCGGGGAGCTGTTTTTT.